This is a list of T cell receptor beta chains from one sample in a study of blood T cell repertoires in COVID-19. Using immunoSEQ multiplex PCR, the repertoire was profiled, and TCRdb retains in-frame clones only, with some absent. The data show fewer than 350,000 clones, with around 90% seen just once and 2% to 2.5% held by the top ten. Sequences were obtained from PBMCs or T cells enriched from blood (not recorded which). The receptors originated from a woman in her forties with acute COVID-19. Each CDR3 is given with its conserved first and last residue. Fields, in order: clone size, D gene, J gene, V gene, CDR3 DNA, CDR3 protein. A D gene is named only where the DNA matches it firmly. Size is omitted from some rows. Given values are once, few, many or a class for expanded clones.

abundance: once; d_gene: TRBD1; j_gene: TRBJ1-2; v_gene: TRBV18; CDR3nt: TGTGCCAGCTCACAAGGACAGGGGGAAGGAGGCTACACCTTC; CDR3aa: CASSQGQGEGGYTF
abundance: .; d_gene: TRBD1; j_gene: TRBJ2-7; v_gene: TRBV18; CDR3nt: TGTGCCAGCTCACCTATCCCGGGACAGGGCTACGAGCAGTACTTC; CDR3aa: CASSPIPGQGYEQYF
abundance: .; d_gene: TRBD1; j_gene: TRBJ2-5; v_gene: TRBV7-6; CDR3nt: TGTGCCAGCAGCTCATCAGACAGGGCAGAGACCCAGTACTTC; CDR3aa: CASSSSDRAETQYF
abundance: .; d_gene: .; j_gene: TRBJ2-4; v_gene: TRBV19; CDR3nt: TGTGCCAGTAGTTCACCCGGAGCCCTAGCCAAAAACATTCAGTACTTC; CDR3aa: CASSSPGALAKNIQYF
abundance: .; d_gene: .; j_gene: TRBJ2-1; v_gene: TRBV6-4; CDR3nt: TGTGCCAGCAGTCCCGGACAGAAAAGCTCCTACAATGAGCAGTTCTTC; CDR3aa: CASSPGQKSSYNEQFF
abundance: once; d_gene: .; j_gene: TRBJ1-5; v_gene: TRBV28; CDR3nt: TGTGCCGTCGGGACACGACGCGTAGAACAGCCCCAGCATTTT; CDR3aa: CAVGTRRVEQPQHF
abundance: .; d_gene: TRBD1; j_gene: TRBJ1-2; v_gene: TRBV2; CDR3nt: TGTGCCAGCAGCAAGTCCACCCGGGACAGGGGGTTGTACGGCACCTTC; CDR3aa: CASSKSTRDRGLYGTF
abundance: .; d_gene: .; j_gene: TRBJ1-2; v_gene: TRBV19; CDR3nt: TGTGCCAGTAGTACCTCCCCCAGGGCTAACTATGGCTACACCTTC; CDR3aa: CASSTSPRANYGYTF
abundance: once; d_gene: TRBD2; j_gene: TRBJ2-3; v_gene: TRBV4-1; CDR3nt: TGCGCCAGCAGCCAAGACTCCGGTCTGCGGGGGGAGACAGATACGCAGTATTTT; CDR3aa: CASSQDSGLRGETDTQYF
abundance: .; d_gene: TRBD1; j_gene: TRBJ2-3; v_gene: TRBV24-1; CDR3nt: TGTGCCTCCGCCGCCGGACAGGGGGCGACAGATACGCAGTATTTT; CDR3aa: CASAAGQGATDTQYF
abundance: .; d_gene: TRBD1; j_gene: TRBJ1-1; v_gene: TRBV7-9; CDR3nt: TGTGCCAGCAGCCCACGACAGGGGGACACTGAAGCTTTCTTT; CDR3aa: CASSPRQGDTEAFF
abundance: .; d_gene: TRBD1; j_gene: TRBJ2-5; v_gene: TRBV30; CDR3nt: TGTGCCTGGAGTGCTGGGTTGACAGGGCAAGAGACCCAGTACTTC; CDR3aa: CAWSAGLTGQETQYF
abundance: once; d_gene: TRBD1; j_gene: TRBJ1-5; v_gene: TRBV19; CDR3nt: TGTGCCAGTACTCGAGGCAGGGGGGCTAACAATCAGCCCCAGCATTTT; CDR3aa: CASTRGRGANNQPQHF
abundance: .; d_gene: .; j_gene: TRBJ1-1; v_gene: TRBV12-3/TRBV12-4; CDR3nt: TGTGCCAGCAGTTTGGCGGTGAACACTGAAGCTTTCTTT; CDR3aa: CASSLAVNTEAFF
abundance: .; d_gene: .; j_gene: TRBJ1-2; v_gene: TRBV16; CDR3nt: TGTGCCAGCAGCCGGGGCAGTAACTATGGCTACACCTTC; CDR3aa: CASSRGSNYGYTF
abundance: .; d_gene: .; j_gene: TRBJ2-5; v_gene: TRBV12-3/TRBV12-4; CDR3nt: TGTGCCAGCAGTTTTTTCAGACAAGAGACCCAGTACTTC; CDR3aa: CASSFFRQETQYF
abundance: .; d_gene: TRBD1; j_gene: TRBJ1-5; v_gene: TRBV19; CDR3nt: TGTGCCAGTAGTAGGACACCGACAGGGACGTTTCAGCCCCAGCATTTT; CDR3aa: CASSRTPTGTFQPQHF
abundance: .; d_gene: .; j_gene: TRBJ2-7; v_gene: TRBV27; CDR3nt: TGTGCCAGCAGTCCCCAGGTTGCCTACGAGCAGTACTTC; CDR3aa: CASSPQVAYEQYF
abundance: .; d_gene: .; j_gene: TRBJ2-3; v_gene: TRBV28; CDR3nt: TGTGCCAGCAGAACAGGGATTAATCCAAACACAGATACGCAGTATTTT; CDR3aa: CASRTGINPNTDTQYF
abundance: .; d_gene: .; j_gene: TRBJ1-5; v_gene: TRBV6-4; CDR3nt: TGTGCCAGCAGTGGGTCGACTGACAGGCTAGGGAATCAGCCCCAGCATTTT; CDR3aa: CASSGSTDRLGNQPQHF
abundance: once; d_gene: .; j_gene: TRBJ1-2; v_gene: TRBV10-3; CDR3nt: TGTGCCATCAGTGCGGTTACTTATGGCTACACCTTC; CDR3aa: CAISAVTYGYTF
abundance: .; d_gene: .; j_gene: TRBJ1-1; v_gene: TRBV4-1; CDR3nt: TGCGCCAGCAGCCAAGAGGGGCCAAGAAGGACTGAAGCTTTCTTT; CDR3aa: CASSQEGPRRTEAFF
abundance: .; d_gene: .; j_gene: TRBJ2-6; v_gene: TRBV14; CDR3nt: TGTGCCAGCAGCCCAGGACAAGCTGGGGCCAACGTCCTGACTTTC; CDR3aa: CASSPGQAGANVLTF